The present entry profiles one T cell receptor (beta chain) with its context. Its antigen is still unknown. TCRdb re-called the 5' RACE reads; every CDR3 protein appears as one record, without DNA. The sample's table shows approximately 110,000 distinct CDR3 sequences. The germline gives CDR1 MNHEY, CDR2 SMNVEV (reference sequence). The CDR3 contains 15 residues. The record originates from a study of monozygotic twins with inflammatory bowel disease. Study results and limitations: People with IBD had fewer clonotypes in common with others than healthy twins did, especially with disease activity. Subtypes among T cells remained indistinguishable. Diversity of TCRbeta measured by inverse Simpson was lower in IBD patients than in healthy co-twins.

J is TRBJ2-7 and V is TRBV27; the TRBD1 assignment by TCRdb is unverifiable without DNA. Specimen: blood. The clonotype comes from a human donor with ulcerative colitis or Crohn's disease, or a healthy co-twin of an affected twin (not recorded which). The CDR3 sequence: CASSPQGRPSYEQYF.